A single sample is the source of the 18 T cell receptor beta chains below, sequenced in a study of cytomegalovirus exposure and HLA in healthy donors. With 60 Vbeta and 13 Jbeta primers, the PCR was carried out. Some clones are missing from TCRdb's copy, which holds only in-frame ones; the method was immunoSEQ multiplex PCR. The table has 80,000 to 95,000 clones, around 59% seen once. Sequenced material: PBMCs. The receptor set was obtained from a human donor in good health.

V and J are TRBV19 and TRBJ2-3, with 9 bases matching TRBD2. V was pared by 3 bases and J by 4 bases, with 8 bases of the junction left unmatched. CDR3 size: 16 residues. Germline CDR1 LNHDA, CDR2 SQIVND (reference sequence). The CDR3 protein is CASSMELAGDPDTQYF. The CDR3 DNA reads TGTGCCAGTAGTATGGAGTTAGCGGGGGATCCAGATACGCAGTATTTT.

This clone was detected a few times. The chain is built from TRBV7-3 and TRBJ1-1; the D is unclear. V shed 2 bases and J shed 3 bases, with 13 bases lying between them. In germline, CDR1 is SGHTA, CDR2 FQGTGA. CDR3 length: 15 residues. The CDR3 DNA sequence: TGTGCCAGCAGCTTATATCCGGGGAAGGACACTGAAGCTTTCTTT. Its translation is CASSLYPGKDTEAFF. Full variable domain (remainder filled in from reference TRBV7-3 and TRBJ1-1): GAGVSQTPSNKVTEKGKYVELRCDPISGHTALYWYRQSLGQGPEFLIYFQGTGAADDSGLPNDRFFAVRPEGSVSTLKIQRTERGDSAVYLCASSLYPGKDTEAFFGQGTRLTVV.

The chain is built from TRBV5-6 and TRBJ2-7; the D is unclear. Germline values: CDR1 SGHDT, CDR2 YYEEEE. Trimming stripped 2 bases from V and 0 bases from J, with 12 bases between. This CDR3 has 15 residues. As DNA, the CDR3 is TGTGCCAGCAGCTTTCGGTTCTCCTCCTCCTACGAGCAGTACTTC. It yields the protein CASSFRFSSSYEQYF.

This sequence joins TRBV19 and TRBJ1-3, with D possibly matching TRBD1 (5 bases). Trimming stripped 7 bases from V and 4 bases from J, with 20 bases between. The germline V gene has CDR1 LNHDA and CDR2 SQIVND (reference sequence). The CDR3 length is 16 residues. CDR3 sequence reads: CASTIEVGAGGNTIYF. DNA for the CDR3: TGTGCCAGTACCATCGAAGTTGGGGCAGGAGGAAACACCATATATTTT. Based on the CDR3 plus reference TRBV19 and TRBJ1-3, the full variable domain is DGGITQSPKYLFRKEGQNVTLSCEQNLNHDAMYWYRQDPGQGLRLIYYSQIVNDFQKGDIAEGYSVSREKKESFPLTVTSAQKNPTAFYLCASTIEVGAGGNTIYFGEGSWLTVV.

The gene calls are TRBV6-5 and TRBJ1-2; TRBD1 aligns across 9 bases. The ends lost 5 bases at V and 4 bases at J; junction bases unmatched: 8. From germline, CDR1 is MNHEY and CDR2 SVGAGI. CDR3 length: 15 amino acids. CDR3 coding DNA: TGTGCCAGCAGTCCGACAGGGGGGAAGAGCTATGGCTACACCTTC. Translating it yields CASSPTGGKSYGYTF.

This chain joins TRBV7-9 and TRBJ1-6; D is ambiguous. This CDR3 region has 14 residues. V was shortened by 1 base and J by 5 bases, with 6 bases between the two germline ends. CDR1 is SEHNR, CDR2 FQNEAQ, per germline (reference sequence). CDR3 in amino acids: CASSLGQNNSPLHF. CDR3 DNA: TGTGCCAGCAGCTTAGGGCAGAATAATTCACCCCTCCACTTT. Variable domain in full (rest from reference TRBV7-9 and TRBJ1-6): DTGVSQNPRHKITKRGQNVTFRCDPISEHNRLYWYRQTLGQGPEFLTYFQNEAQLEKSRLLSDRFSAERPKGSFSTLEIQRTEQGDSAMYLCASSLGQNNSPLHFGNGTRLTVT.

V is TRBV7-2 and J is TRBJ1-3; TRBD1 aligns across 9 bases. J lost 4 bases, V lost 6 bases, and 7 bases had no gene match. This CDR3 spans 15 amino acids. Germline CDR1 and CDR2: SGHTA and FQGNSA. The CDR3 DNA is TGTGCCAGCAGTTGGTTGGGGACAGGGGGAAACACCATATATTTT. Translated, it gives CASSWLGTGGNTIYF.

J is TRBJ1-3 and V is TRBV9; D is perhaps TRBD1 (6 bases). CDR1 and CDR2 from the germline V gene are SGDLS and YYNGEE. Trimming removed 3 bases at V and 1 base at J, with 8 bases between. The CDR3 runs 14 residues. CDR3 bases: TGTGCCAGCAGCGCCACAGGGTCTGGAAACACCATATATTTT. It codes for CASSATGSGNTIYF.

This clone was picked up a small number of times. The chain employs TRBV6-5 and TRBJ1-2; TRBD1 matches at 8 bases. The CDR3 loop spans 15 amino acids. Germline trimming cut 6 bases from V and 6 bases from J; bases unmatched to any gene: 12. Germline assignment: CDR1 MNHEY and CDR2 SVGAGI. CDR3 region: CASREYRGRMDGYTF. The CDR3 DNA is TGTGCCAGCAGAGAATACAGGGGGAGAATGGATGGCTACACCTTC.

The sample holds a few counts of this clone. CDR3 amino acids: CASSYDRGPYEQYF. CDR3 sequence (DNA): TGTGCCAGCAGTTACGACAGGGGGCCATACGAGCAGTACTTC. V and J are TRBV6-5 and TRBJ2-5, with 10 bases that match TRBD1. The end of the DNA aligns better with TRBJ2-7, so the J call may be wrong. CDR1 and CDR2 (germline): MNHEY, SVGAGI. The CDR3 has 14 residues.

This chain joins TRBV15 and TRBJ2-5, with D possibly matching TRBD2 (5 bases). CDR3 length equals 15 residues. The germline V and J ends were trimmed by 2 bases and 11 bases, with 21 bases remaining between them. CDR1 and CDR2 (germline): LNHNV, YYDKDF (reference sequence). The CDR3 sequence: CATSRNRVPVWEQYF. CDR3 bases: TGTGCCACCAGCAGAAATCGGGTACCAGTCTGGGAGCAGTACTTC.

The chain is built from TRBV4-3 and TRBJ2-3; 8 nucleotides line up with TRBD1. V shed 1 base and J 6 bases; nucleotides not matched to a gene: 6. The CDR3 spans 15 residues. Germline CDR1 LGHNA, CDR2 YSLEER. CDR3 coding DNA: TGCGCCAGCAGCCAAGGGAATCACAGGGGGGATACGCAGTATTTT. This encodes CASSQGNHRGDTQYF.

The chain recombines TRBV7-9 with TRBJ1-2, with D possibly being TRBD1 (6 bases). V lost 2 bases and J lost 0, with 10 bases in between. The CDR3 is 15 residues long. Germline V CDR1 and CDR2: SEHNR, FQNEAQ (reference sequence). The CDR3 reads CASSLRGIPNYGYTF. The DNA for the CDR3 is TGTGCCAGCAGCTTAAGGGGGATACCTAACTATGGCTACACCTTC.

The rearrangement joins TRBV9 to TRBJ1-4; TRBD1 matches 9 bases. The CDR3 is made up of 15 amino acids. Germline-derived CDR1 and CDR2 are SGDLS and YYNGEE. V dropped 3 bases and J dropped 4; count of bases not matched to a gene: 4. The CDR3 spells CASSGPGQGNEKLFF. Here the CDR3 DNA reads TGTGCCAGCAGCGGACCGGGACAGGGTAATGAAAAACTGTTTTTT. Complete variable domain (other parts from reference TRBV9 and TRBJ1-4): DSGVTQTPKHLITATGQRVTLRCSPRSGDLSVYWYQQSLDQGLQFLIQYYNGEERAKGNILERFSAQQFPDLHSELNLSSLELGDSALYFCASSGPGQGNEKLFFGSGTQLSVL.

This clone is a singleton in its sample. The chain couples TRBV29-1 to TRBJ2-1; D might be TRBD2 (5 bases). Germline-derived CDR1 and CDR2 are SQVTM and ANQGSEA. Deletions cut 7 bases from V and 11 bases from J, with 12 bases between. The CDR3 is 10 residues long. The CDR3 loop is CSAAEGQQFF. CDR3 bases: TGCAGCGCTGCAGAGGGCCAGCAGTTCTTC.

This clone came up a few times. The J gene is TRBJ2-3, the V gene TRBV7-2; the match to TRBD2 covers 10 bases. The CDR3 totals 15 residues. Germline V CDR1 and CDR2: SGHTA, FQGNSA. V lost 6 bases to trimming and J lost 0 bases; unmatched junction nucleotides: 3. The CDR3 nucleotides are TGTGCCAGCAGAGCGGGGGGGGCCAGCACAGATACGCAGTATTTT. Amino acids: CASRAGGASTDTQYF.

The chain couples TRBV18 to TRBJ2-3; 15 positions agree with TRBD2. The germline V gene has CDR1 KGHSH and CDR2 LQKENI. V gave up 5 bases and J gave up 2 bases; unmatched junction bases: 11. The CDR3 length is 19 residues. CDR3 residues: CASSSGLAGGQTITDTQYF. DNA for the CDR3: TGTGCCAGCTCATCGGGACTAGCGGGGGGCCAAACAATCACAGATACGCAGTATTTT. Filled out from reference TRBV18 and TRBJ2-3, the complete variable domain reads NAGVMQNPRHLVRRRGQEARLRCSPMKGHSHVYWYRQLPEEGLKFMVYLQKENIIDESGMPKERFSAEFPKEGPSILRIQQVVRGDSAAYFCASSSGLAGGQTITDTQYFGPGTRLTVL.

The chain couples TRBV19 to TRBJ1-2; 8 bases agree with TRBD1. Germline V CDR1 and CDR2: LNHDA, SQIVND (reference sequence). CDR3 length: 16 amino acids. The V segment lost 3 bases and the J segment 4 bases; nucleotides outside the gene matches: 10. The CDR3 nucleotides read TGTGCCAGTAGTATCTCCCGGACAGGGATTTTCTATGGCTACACCTTC. As protein: CASSISRTGIFYGYTF.